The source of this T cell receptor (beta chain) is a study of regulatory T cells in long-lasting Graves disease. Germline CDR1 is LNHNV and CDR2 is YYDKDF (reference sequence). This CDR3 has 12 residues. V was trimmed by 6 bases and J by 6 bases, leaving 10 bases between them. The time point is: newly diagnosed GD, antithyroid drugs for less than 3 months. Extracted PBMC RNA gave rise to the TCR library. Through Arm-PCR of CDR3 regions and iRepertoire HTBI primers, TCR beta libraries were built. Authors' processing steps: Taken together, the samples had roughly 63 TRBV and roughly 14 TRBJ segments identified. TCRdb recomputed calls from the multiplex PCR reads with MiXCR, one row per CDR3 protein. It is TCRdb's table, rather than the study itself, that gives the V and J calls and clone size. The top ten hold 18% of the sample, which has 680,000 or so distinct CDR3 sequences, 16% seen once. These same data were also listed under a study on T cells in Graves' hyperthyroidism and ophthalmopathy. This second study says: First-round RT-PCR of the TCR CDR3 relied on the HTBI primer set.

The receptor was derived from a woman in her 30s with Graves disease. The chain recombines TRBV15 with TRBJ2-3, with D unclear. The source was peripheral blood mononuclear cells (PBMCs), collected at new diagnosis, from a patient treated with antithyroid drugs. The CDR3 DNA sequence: TGTGCCACCAGTTTAGGAAGGGATACGCAGTATTTT. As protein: CATSLGRDTQYF. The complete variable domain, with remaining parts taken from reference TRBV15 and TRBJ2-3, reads DAMVIQNPRYQVTQFGKPVTLSCSQTLNHNVMYWYQQKSSQAPKLLFHYYDKDFNNEADTPDNFQSRRPNTSFCFLDIRSPGLGDTAMYLCATSLGRDTQYFGPGTRLTVL.